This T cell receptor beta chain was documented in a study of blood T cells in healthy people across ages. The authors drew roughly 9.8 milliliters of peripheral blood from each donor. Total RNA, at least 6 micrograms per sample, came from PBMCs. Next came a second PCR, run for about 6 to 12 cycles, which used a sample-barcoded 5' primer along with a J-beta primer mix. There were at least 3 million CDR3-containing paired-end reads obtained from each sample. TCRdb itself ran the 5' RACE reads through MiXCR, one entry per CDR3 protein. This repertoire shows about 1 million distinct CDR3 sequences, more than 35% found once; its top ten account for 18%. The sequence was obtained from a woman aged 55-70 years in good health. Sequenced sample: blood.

The CDR3 spells CASSPRTGLNTEAFF. The CDR3 coding sequence is TGTGCCAGCAGCCCTCGGACAGGGTTAAACACTGAAGCTTTCTTT. The rearrangement joins TRBV6-1 to TRBJ1-1, with 8 bases matching TRBD1. Germline CDR1 is MNHNS and CDR2 is SASEGT. The CDR3 is 15 residues long. The junction had 8 bases not matched to a gene; V was cut back by 6 bases and J by 2 bases.